The next 4 T cell receptor beta chains were all read from a single sample in a study of CD8+CD57+ T cells in acquired aplastic anemia. Sequencing involved patients with CD8+CD57+ cell expansion previously shown by flow cytometry. For CDR3 and TCR beta VDJ profiling, genomic DNA was the template used. TCRdb called the reads again in MiXCR, with one record for every CDR3 protein. The table records 200,000 to 300,000 distinct CDR3 sequences, approximately 82% of them present only once. The specimen was sorted CD4+, CD8+, or CD8+CD57+ T cells (not recorded which) from PBMCs. The receptors come from a human donor with aplastic anemia.

As concerns this clonotype: Since no conserved phenylalanine or tryptophan closes the CDR3, a read error is the likely cause. The limits of the CDR3 on the DNA are not certain, so only TCRdb's listed CDR3 is given. The V gene is TRBV2, the J gene TRBJ2-7; the table assigns TRBD2, which was not confirmed against the DNA. In germline, CDR1 is SNHLY, CDR2 FYNNEI. The CDR3 has 14 amino acids, counting both end residues. This CDR3 reads CASRDRGLAYEQYC.

The table lists this clonotype with a few counts. The chain employs TRBV20-1 and TRBJ2-3; D remains ambiguous. Trimming pared 6 bases from V and 4 bases from J, leaving 14 bases between. The CDR3 totals 13 residues. From germline, CDR1 is DFQATT and CDR2 SNEGSKA (reference sequence). CDR3 sequence (DNA): TGCAGTGCCAGCAGCGTAGGGTCAGATACGCAGTATTTT. It codes for CSASSVGSDTQYF.

The J gene is TRBJ1-2, the V gene TRBV20-1, with D perhaps matching TRBD1 (5 bases). The CDR3 totals 15 residues. Germline V gene lookup returns CDR1 DFQATT and CDR2 SNEGSKA (reference sequence). V shed 3 bases and J shed 7 bases, with 21 bases lying between them. CDR3 DNA: TGCAGTGCTAGGCCTACAGGATGGGGGATGATTGGCTACACCTTC. Amino acid sequence: CSARPTGWGMIGYTF.

A word on this clonotype: The conserved phenylalanine or tryptophan normally closing the CDR3 is absent here, so this likely arose from a read error. The V call is TRBV19, the J call TRBJ1-6, with D perhaps TRBD1 (5 bases). The V gene's germline CDR1 is LNHDA and CDR2 SQIVND (reference sequence). The V gene lost 6 bases and the J gene lost 16 bases, with 28 bases spanning the gap. The CDR3 length is 16 residues. The chain's CDR3 is CASSADSAAYNEPLHV. In DNA form, the CDR3 reads TGTGCCAGTAGCGCCGACAGCGCAGCCTACAATGAGCCGCTCCACGTT.